What follows is one TCR beta chain and its context. This clone was picked up one time. This clone's antigen is unknown. The input lacks base qualities; no much larger clone sits a single base away. The source of the sample is a study of shared clonotypes between healthy human individuals (TCRdb year 2020). Regarding the complete study: Three men and a couple of women, aged 18 to 49 years, made up the cohort. To estimate repertoire size and how much clonotype sharing occurs between individuals, the study deeply sequenced the blood TCR repertoires of five healthy adults. Different laboratories and diverse techniques were used to prepare libraries and sequence TCR repertoires, to increase sequencing depth and limit assay-specific biases. Between about 0.8 and 9.5 billion PBMCs per donor were obtained by leukapheresis.

Using the deep immunoSEQ assay, multiplex PCR amplified TCR CDR3 regions from genomic DNA. Extracted genomic DNA from each cell subset was distributed evenly across all wells of several immunoSEQ 96-well plates, and each plate was treated as a replicate. Each replicate PCR for unsorted PBMC received roughly 300 ng genomic DNA, equal to 30,000 or so T cell genomes. Ten immunoSEQ deep assay plates were used to sequence the unsorted PBMC genomic DNA. The purified libraries were quantified using a Qubit 3.0 fluorometer, sized with a Bioanalyzer 2100, and then quantified again using the KAPA Library Quantification kit. Every immunoSEQ 96-well plate was sequenced on a dedicated single-read 150-cycle Illumina NextSeq 550 flow cell. In the source study's methods: Because the immunoSEQ output included only junctional sequences and no quality scores, the filtering could not be the same as the filtering used for full-length reads. To assign V/J genes and CDR3, sequences were annotated against IMGT germline references using PyIR, a Python wrapper for IgBLAST v1.9. Any read was removed if the V/J assignment was weak (E-value above 1e-6), the CDR3 was missing, or the read contained stop codons, out-of-frame junctions, or ambiguous translated residues. V3J clonotypes were defined as sequences sharing the same inferred V gene, J gene, and CDR3 amino acid sequence. To compute the percentage overlap between repertoires, the number of shared unique clonotypes was divided by the size of the smaller repertoire. Three approaches were used to assess repertoire richness: RTK rarefaction, the Chao1 estimator, and Recon v2.1 estimates of unobserved clonotypes. The table was pulled from immuneACCESS by TCRdb, which kept in-frame rearrangements only. Such tables lose some clones; where checked, under half of the loss comes from unresolved V genes, and the rest has no known cause. The V and J calls and the clone size are those of that table, but D and trimming were determined from the DNA. The sample includes hundreds of thousands of clones, with more than 75% observed a single time. The top ten constitute less than 15% of the sample.

V is pared back by 0 bases and J by 2 bases, with 14 bases lying between the germline termini. CDR3 length: 17 amino acids, cysteine to phenylalanine. This entry keeps only the CDR3 DNA: 51 bases, framed from base 1. CDR1 and CDR2 (KGHSH, LQKENI) derive from the germline V gene. Healthy HIV-negative adults with no recently reported acute infections or vaccinations were included as donors. All donors were Caucasian adults living in Nashville, Tennessee, USA. For unsorted samples, tens of millions of PBMCs were counted, and genomic DNA was extracted using the QIAamp DNA Blood Mini kit. Blood was collected by leukapheresis, and PBMCs were isolated by Ficoll-Histopaque density gradient centrifugation and then cryopreserved in liquid nitrogen vapor phase. Study-wide findings and limitations: Pairwise subsampling indicated that sequencing depth was expected to affect the degree of clonotype sharing among donors. Sampling was limited to blood, and TCR repertoires in tissue likely differ from TCR repertoires in blood. The small number of donors limited the genetic and exposure-history diversity represented.

The receptor was derived from a woman between 35 and 50 years old in good health. Some clones in this sample may be carry-over from other donors' samples. Sequencing input: PBMCs. This sequence uses TRBV18 and TRBJ2-4; a weak D assignment points to TRBD2 (6 bases agree). The sequenced DNA: TGTGCCAGCTCACCACCGGGGGGAGAGATAACCAAAAACATTCAGTACTTC. This codes for CASSPPGGEITKNIQYF.